The 10 T cell receptor beta chains reported below all come from one sample, sequenced in a study. Some clones are missing from TCRdb's copy, which holds only in-frame ones; the method was immunoSEQ multiplex PCR. The table has approximately 53,000 clones, approximately 95% seen once. Material: PBMCs. Receptors were obtained from a man aged 35-49 years with rheumatoid arthritis.

The chain carries TRBV9 and TRBJ2-7; D possibly corresponds to TRBD1 (6 bases). The V end was cut by 4 bases, the J end by 4 bases, with 21 bases between. The CDR3 is made up of 16 amino acids. From germline, CDR1 is SGDLS and CDR2 YYNGEE. The CDR3 DNA reads TGTGCCAGCAGCCCCCCAAAACCAGGGGATTTATACGAGCAGTACTTC. Translating it yields CASSPPKPGDLYEQYF.

The rearrangement joins TRBV18 to TRBJ1-4; D unclear. Per germline, CDR1 KGHSH and CDR2 LQKENI. The CDR3 has 14 residues. The V and J ends lost 1 base and 5 bases respectively, with 8 bases between them. The CDR3 DNA follows: TGTGCCAGCTCACCACAGAATTCAAATGAAAAACTGTTTTTT. Translated: CASSPQNSNEKLFF.

The chain combines TRBV12-3 or TRBV12-4 with TRBJ2-1, with D tentatively TRBD2 (6 bases). V was shortened by 4 bases and J by 13 bases, with 11 bases between the two germline ends. The CDR3 totals 11 residues. The chain's CDR3 is CASSSGTYQFF. The CDR3 DNA sequence: TGTGCCAGCAGTTCCGGGACTTATCAGTTCTTC.

This rearrangement joins TRBV19 to TRBJ1-4; possibly TRBD1 for D (6 bases). CDR3 size: 15 residues. V shed 9 bases and J shed 2 bases, with 16 bases lying between them. Germline CDR1 is LNHDA and CDR2 is SQIVND (reference sequence). CDR3 coding DNA: TGTGCCAGCACCTCGGGGGCTACTACTAATGAAAAACTGTTTTTT. As protein: CASTSGATTNEKLFF.

The rearrangement joins TRBV19 to TRBJ2-3, with 8 nucleotides matching TRBD1. Per the germline V gene, CDR1 is LNHDA and CDR2 is SQIVND (reference sequence). V shed 4 bases, J shed 0 bases, and the junction held 0 bases outside the gene matches. The CDR3 has 14 amino acids. CDR3 coding DNA: TGTGCCAGTAGTAGGACAGGGAGCACAGATACGCAGTATTTT. The encoded protein is CASSRTGSTDTQYF.

This clone was picked up one time. V and J are TRBV19 and TRBJ2-7, with 7 bases matching TRBD1. Trimming removed 5 bases from V and 10 bases from J; junction bases left unmatched: 11. Germline lookup yields CDR1 LNHDA and CDR2 SQIVND (reference sequence). The CDR3 runs 13 residues. The CDR3 bases are TGTGCCAGTAGTGCCGACAGGGAACCGGAACAGTACTTC. Its protein product is CASSADREPEQYF.

This sequence joins TRBV9 and TRBJ1-4; D may be TRBD1 (6 bases). In germline, CDR1 is SGDLS, CDR2 YYNGEE. V was pared by 3 bases and J by 8 bases, with 17 bases between. The CDR3 covers 15 residues. As DNA, the CDR3 is TGTGCCAGCAGCGCAGAGGGGGGAAGAGTAGAAAAACTGTTTTTT. Translated: CASSAEGGRVEKLFF.

The chain links TRBV5-1 to TRBJ1-5; the D gene is possibly TRBD1 (5 bases). Deletions cut 1 base from V and 6 bases from J, with 11 bases between. This CDR3 spans 14 amino acids. CDR1 and CDR2 from the germline V gene are SGHRS and YFSETQ. This CDR3 reads CASSLRGDAQPQHF. The CDR3, as DNA: TGCGCCAGCAGCTTGCGGGGGGACGCTCAGCCCCAGCATTTT.

J is TRBJ1-6 and V is TRBV5-6; 8 positions agree with TRBD1. The V and J ends lost 3 bases and 10 bases, in that order; junction bases with no gene match: 3. Per germline, CDR1 SGHDT and CDR2 YYEEEE. The length of the CDR3 is 13 residues. CDR3 in DNA: TGTGCCAGCAGCTCACAGGGGGAATCACCCCTCCACTTT. Protein product: CASSSQGESPLHF.

The chain joins TRBV6-5 to TRBJ1-1; D is uncertain. The CDR3 totals 15 residues. Trimming cost V 6 bases and J 0 bases, with 14 bases left between them. Germline values: CDR1 MNHEY, CDR2 SVGAGI. CDR3 DNA: TGTGCCAGCAGACAAGAGGGCATAATGAACACTGAAGCTTTCTTT. As protein: CASRQEGIMNTEAFF.